This T cell receptor (beta chain) was identified in a study of T cell responses to AZD1222 COVID-19 vaccine. The germline V gene encodes CDR1 MDHEN and CDR2 SYDVKM. Trimming took 6 bases from V and 5 from J; bases not matched to a gene: 5. The length of the CDR3 is 13 residues. The table came from immunoSEQ multiplex PCR; TCRdb's copy has only in-frame clones and leaves some out. This sample yields roughly 150,000 clones, of which roughly 87% are seen a single time; around 6.3% belongs to the top ten. This material consisted of peripheral blood, taken 28 days after the second AZD1222 dose. The rearrangement uses TRBV28 and TRBJ2-5, with 8 bases lining up with TRBD1. This sequence originates from an adult who received the AZD1222 COVID-19 vaccine. The CDR3 DNA sequence: TGTGCCAGCAGGACAGGGGCGAGGGAGACCCAGTACTTC. Protein sequence: CASRTGARETQYF.